Listed below are T cell receptor beta chains from one sample, sequenced in a study of CD8+ T cells in alopecia areata. Here immunoSEQ multiplex PCR was the method, and the copy in TCRdb shows in-frame clones only, minus some. This sample has roughly 150,000 clones, with 45% to 60% found just once. The specimen was CD8+ T cells sorted from blood, collected at week 0. The source is a human donor with alopecia areata. CDR3s include the opening cysteine and the closing phenylalanine or tryptophan. Each record gives: D gene, J gene, V gene, clone size, CDR3 DNA, CDR3 protein. The D gene is left open where the match is weak. Part of the rows lack a size; the others show once, few, many or a class for expanded clones.

D: -; J: TRBJ1-1; V: TRBV29-1; size: few; DNA: TGCAGCGTTGAATCGTCCGGCCCTGAAGCTTTCTTT; CDR3: CSVESSGPEAFF
D: TRBD1; J: TRBJ1-2; V: TRBV7-9; size: -; DNA: TGTGCCAGCAGCACCGGGACAGGGGAGGATGGCTACACCTTC; CDR3: CASSTGTGEDGYTF
D: TRBD1; J: TRBJ1-2; V: TRBV29-1; size: few; DNA: TGCAGCGTTAGGGTCCAAGGGGGCTCTGGCTACACCTTC; CDR3: CSVRVQGGSGYTF
D: -; J: TRBJ2-7; V: TRBV14; size: -; DNA: TGTGCCAGCAGCCAAGGCCGGGACCAAAGCCTGGACGAGCAGTACTTC; CDR3: CASSQGRDQSLDEQYF
D: TRBD2; J: TRBJ2-3; V: TRBV28; size: -; DNA: TGTGCCAGCAGTTCACCCATAGCGGGGGGCCTCTCAGATACGCAGTATTTT; CDR3: CASSSPIAGGLSDTQYF
D: TRBD1; J: TRBJ1-2; V: TRBV5-1; size: -; DNA: TGCGCCAGCAGCCCTCGACAGGGGGTCAACTATGGCTACACCTTC; CDR3: CASSPRQGVNYGYTF
D: -; J: TRBJ1-2; V: TRBV29-1; size: -; DNA: TGCAGCGTTGAAAACAGGCCCTATGGCTACACCTTC; CDR3: CSVENRPYGYTF
D: TRBD1; J: TRBJ1-2; V: TRBV29-1; size: -; DNA: TGCAGCGTTGATTATAGAACCCCGGGACAGGGAGACTATGGCTACACCTTC; CDR3: CSVDYRTPGQGDYGYTF
D: -; J: TRBJ1-2; V: TRBV2; size: -; DNA: TGTGCCAGCAGTGAACCAGGAAACTATGGCTACACCTTC; CDR3: CASSEPGNYGYTF
D: -; J: TRBJ1-2; V: TRBV10-1; size: few; DNA: TGCGCCAGCAGTGAGGGGGGCACTGGTGGCTACACCTTC; CDR3: CASSEGGTGGYTF
D: TRBD2; J: TRBJ2-5; V: TRBV29-1; size: few; DNA: TGCAGCGTGCCGGGACTAGCGGAGACCCAGTACTTC; CDR3: CSVPGLAETQYF
D: TRBD2; J: TRBJ2-5; V: TRBV7-6; size: -; DNA: TGTGCCAGCAGCTCCCGGCCGGGGGGGACAAATCAAGAGACCCAGTACTTC; CDR3: CASSSRPGGTNQETQYF
D: TRBD1; J: TRBJ2-5; V: TRBV27; size: -; DNA: TGTGCCAGCAGCCCCCGGGACAGTCCACAAGAGACCCAGTACTTC; CDR3: CASSPRDSPQETQYF
D: -; J: TRBJ2-1; V: TRBV7-2; size: -; DNA: TGTGCCAGCAGCTCGAGTCGGGTTGAGCAGTTCTTC; CDR3: CASSSSRVEQFF
D: -; J: TRBJ2-3; V: TRBV5-6; size: once; DNA: TGTGCCAGCAGCTTCCCCGGGACTCCTGGCGATACGCAGTATTTT; CDR3: CASSFPGTPGDTQYF
D: -; J: TRBJ2-1; V: TRBV27; size: -; DNA: TGTGCCAGCAGTTTATCGAATGAGCAGTTCTTC; CDR3: CASSLSNEQFF
D: -; J: TRBJ2-1; V: TRBV19; size: once; DNA: TGTGCCAGTAGCGGTTTATCCTACAATGAGCAGTTCTTC; CDR3: CASSGLSYNEQFF
D: -; J: TRBJ2-7; V: TRBV19; size: few; DNA: TGTGCCAGTAGTTGGTCGCAGGGTTTCAACGAGCAGTACTTC; CDR3: CASSWSQGFNEQYF
D: -; J: TRBJ2-7; V: TRBV12-5; size: once; DNA: TGTGCTAGTGGTTTGGTAGTCGGGGAGACCTACGAGCAGTACTTC; CDR3: CASGLVVGETYEQYF
D: -; J: TRBJ2-3; V: TRBV9; size: -; DNA: TGTGCCAGCAGCGTAGGAACAGATACGCAGTATTTT; CDR3: CASSVGTDTQYF
D: -; J: TRBJ2-7; V: TRBV28; size: few; DNA: TGTGCCAGCCGATGGCAGGGTCAGGGAGAGCAGTACTTC; CDR3: CASRWQGQGEQYF
D: -; J: TRBJ2-6; V: TRBV6-6; size: few; DNA: TGTGCCTCGTACGTCTCTGGGGCCAACGTCCTGACTTTC; CDR3: CASYVSGANVLTF
D: TRBD2; J: TRBJ2-3; V: TRBV11-2; size: few; DNA: TGTGCCAGCAGCTTAGGGACTAGCGGTTACACAGATACGCAGTATTTT; CDR3: CASSLGTSGYTDTQYF
D: -; J: TRBJ1-1; V: TRBV4-1; size: once; DNA: TGCGCCAGCAGCCAAGTGTATGGGAACACTGAAGCTTTCTTT; CDR3: CASSQVYGNTEAFF
D: TRBD2; J: TRBJ2-3; V: TRBV7-9; size: -; DNA: TGTGCCAGCAGCGAAACTAGCGGGGAGACAGATACGCAGTATTTT; CDR3: CASSETSGETDTQYF
D: -; J: TRBJ1-1; V: TRBV30; size: -; DNA: TGTGCCTGGCGAGGGGGGCCCACTGAAGCTTTCTTT; CDR3: CAWRGGPTEAFF
D: TRBD2; J: TRBJ2-1; V: TRBV5-1; size: few; DNA: TGCGCCAGCAGCTTACGTACTCCCAGCGGGGGTTACAATGAGCAGTTCTTC; CDR3: CASSLRTPSGGYNEQFF
D: -; J: TRBJ2-1; V: TRBV5-1; size: few; DNA: TGCGCCAGCAGCAGGGCCGGGTCTCCAAACGGCGATGAGCAGTTCTTC; CDR3: CASSRAGSPNGDEQFF
D: -; J: TRBJ1-6; V: TRBV9; size: -; DNA: TGTGCCAGCAGCGCAGATACAGGGTTCTCCTATAATTCACCCCTCCACTTT; CDR3: CASSADTGFSYNSPLHF
D: -; J: TRBJ2-3; V: TRBV7-6; size: -; DNA: TGTGCCAGCAGCGCACAAATGACAGGGAGGGGCACAGATACGCAGTATTTT; CDR3: CASSAQMTGRGTDTQYF
D: -; J: TRBJ2-2; V: TRBV7-2; size: -; DNA: TGTGCCAGGCCGAACACCGGGGAGCTGTTTTTT; CDR3: CARPNTGELFF
D: TRBD2; J: TRBJ2-1; V: TRBV29-1; size: few; DNA: TGCAGCGTCGCCAGGTCTAGCGGGGGGGCAGCCTACAATGAGCAGTTCTTC; CDR3: CSVARSSGGAAYNEQFF
D: -; J: TRBJ2-1; V: TRBV11-2; size: few; DNA: TGTGCCAGCAGCTTATTGCATATAGGGAATGAGCAGTTCTTC; CDR3: CASSLLHIGNEQFF
D: -; J: TRBJ2-3; V: TRBV7-8; size: -; DNA: TGTGCCAGCAGCCAGCGACAGCGCAGCACAGATACGCAGTATTTT; CDR3: CASSQRQRSTDTQYF
D: -; J: TRBJ1-2; V: TRBV27; size: -; DNA: TGTGCCAGCAGTTTTACAGGGCTACTGGCTGGCTATGGCTACACCTTC; CDR3: CASSFTGLLAGYGYTF
D: -; J: TRBJ2-7; V: TRBV6-1; size: -; DNA: TGTGCCAGCAGGAACCCCCTAAGCAGGACCTACGAGCAGTACTTC; CDR3: CASRNPLSRTYEQYF
D: TRBD1; J: TRBJ1-6; V: TRBV10-3; size: -; DNA: TGTGCCATCAATACCGGACAGGGTAATTCACCCCTCCACTTT; CDR3: CAINTGQGNSPLHF
D: -; J: TRBJ1-5; V: TRBV2; size: -; DNA: TGTGCCAGCAGTGAATCGAGGACGGCTCTGCCCCAGCATTTT; CDR3: CASSESRTALPQHF
D: -; J: TRBJ2-5; V: TRBV11-1; size: -; DNA: TGTGCCAGCAGCCCTCGGACAGACCAAGAGACCCAGTACTTC; CDR3: CASSPRTDQETQYF
D: -; J: TRBJ1-6; V: TRBV29-1; size: once; DNA: TGCAGCGACTATACCGGGGCCTATAATTCACCCCTCCACTTT; CDR3: CSDYTGAYNSPLHF
D: -; J: TRBJ2-5; V: TRBV28; size: few; DNA: TGTGCCAGCAGCTCTGACCGGGACCAAGAGACCCAGTACTTC; CDR3: CASSSDRDQETQYF
D: -; J: TRBJ2-7; V: TRBV7-6; size: few; DNA: TGTGCCAGCAGCTTAGAGGCTCAGGGGTCCTACGAGCAGTACTTC; CDR3: CASSLEAQGSYEQYF
D: -; J: TRBJ2-7; V: TRBV2; size: -; DNA: TGTGCCAGCGGGAAGCCCTACGAGCAGTACTTC; CDR3: CASGKPYEQYF
D: -; J: TRBJ1-2; V: TRBV29-1; size: -; DNA: TGCAGAGTCGGGGGGGCTGGCTATGGCTACACCTTC; CDR3: CRVGGAGYGYTF
D: -; J: TRBJ2-5; V: TRBV5-6; size: -; DNA: TGTGCCAGCAGCCCCCAGGGACCGGAGACCCAGTACTTC; CDR3: CASSPQGPETQYF
D: TRBD1; J: TRBJ2-7; V: TRBV27; size: -; DNA: TGTGCCAGCAGGGATTCGGGACAGGGGGACTACGAGCAGTACTTC; CDR3: CASRDSGQGDYEQYF
D: TRBD1; J: TRBJ1-4; V: TRBV4-3; size: -; DNA: TGCGCCAGCAGCCAAGGGGACAGGGGTTCTGAAAAACTGTTTTTT; CDR3: CASSQGDRGSEKLFF
D: TRBD2; J: TRBJ2-1; V: TRBV30; size: -; DNA: TGTGCCTGGACCCTGGGACTAGCGGGCAATGAGCAGTTCTTC; CDR3: CAWTLGLAGNEQFF
D: TRBD1; J: TRBJ2-7; V: TRBV5-1; size: -; DNA: TGCGCCAGCAGCTTGGGGGACAGGGGTTTATACGAGCAGTACTTC; CDR3: CASSLGDRGLYEQYF
D: TRBD2; J: TRBJ2-7; V: TRBV29-1; size: -; DNA: TGCAGCGTTGAAACCCCCGGACTAGCGCAGCAGTACTTC; CDR3: CSVETPGLAQQYF
D: -; J: TRBJ1-6; V: TRBV6-5; size: -; DNA: TGTGCCAGCAGTTACTCGATGAGCTCACCCCTCCACTTT; CDR3: CASSYSMSSPLHF
D: -; J: TRBJ1-5; V: TRBV15; size: -; DNA: TGTGCCACCAGCAACCGGACAGCAGTTAATCAGCCCCAGCATTTT; CDR3: CATSNRTAVNQPQHF